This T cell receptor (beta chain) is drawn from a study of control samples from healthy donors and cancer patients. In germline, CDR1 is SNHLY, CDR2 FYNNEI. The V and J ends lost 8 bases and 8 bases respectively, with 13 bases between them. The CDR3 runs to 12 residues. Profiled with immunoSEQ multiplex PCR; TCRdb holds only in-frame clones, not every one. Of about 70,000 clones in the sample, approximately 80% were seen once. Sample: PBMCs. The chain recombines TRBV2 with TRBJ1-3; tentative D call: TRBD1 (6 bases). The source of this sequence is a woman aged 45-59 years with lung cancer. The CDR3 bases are TGTGCCAGCCGAAGGACAGCGGACACCATATATTTT. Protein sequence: CASRRTADTIYF.